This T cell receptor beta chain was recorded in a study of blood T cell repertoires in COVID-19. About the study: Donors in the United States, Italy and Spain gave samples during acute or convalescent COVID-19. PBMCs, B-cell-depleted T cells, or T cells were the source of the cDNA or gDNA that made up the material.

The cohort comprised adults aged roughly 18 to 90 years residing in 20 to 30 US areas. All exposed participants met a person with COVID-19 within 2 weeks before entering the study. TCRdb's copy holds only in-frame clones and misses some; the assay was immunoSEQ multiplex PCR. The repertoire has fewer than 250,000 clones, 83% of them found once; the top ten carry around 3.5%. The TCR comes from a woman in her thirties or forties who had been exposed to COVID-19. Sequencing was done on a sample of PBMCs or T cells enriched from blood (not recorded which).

The CDR3 nucleotides are TGTGCCAGCAGCCTGACCGGCCTACAGAACTATGGCTACACCTTC. This translates into CASSLTGLQNYGYTF. The chain combines TRBV5-5 with TRBJ1-2; D is unclear. Trimming took 4 bases from V and 2 from J, leaving 15 bases between them. In germline, CDR1 is SGHKS, CDR2 YYEKEE (reference sequence). The CDR3 runs 15 residues. The variable domain in full, with the rest retrieved from reference TRBV5-5 and TRBJ1-2, is DAGVTQSPTHLIKTRGQQVTLRCSPISGHKSVSWYQQVLGQGPQFIFQYYEKEERGRGNFPDRFSARQFPNYSSELNVNALLLGDSALYLCASSLTGLQNYGYTFGSGTRLTVV.